This T cell receptor beta chain was sequenced during a study of blood T cell repertoires in COVID-19. Overall study context: Whether acute or convalescent, the COVID-19 samples came from the United States, Italy and Spain.

Participants were aged roughly 18 to 95 years, lived in 24 US areas, and enrolled virtually. Participants were placed into cohorts based on the clinical history they reported. From germline, CDR1 is MNHEY and CDR2 SMNVEV (reference sequence). Trimming shortened V by 8 bases and J by 7 bases, and 18 bases separated the two germline ends. The CDR3 runs to 14 residues. In the authors' workflow: Estimation of nucleated cell counts relied on the amplification of reference gene primers. The data were produced by immunoSEQ multiplex PCR, yet TCRdb's version contains in-frame clones alone and is incomplete. That table supplies the V and J calls and clone size; D and trimming were determined from the DNA. The sample records 360,000 or so clones, roughly nine tenths being singletons.

What was sequenced was PBMCs or T cells enriched from blood (not recorded which). The chain joins TRBV27 to TRBJ2-1; perhaps TRBD2 as D (7 bases). The source is a woman aged 25 to 39 who had recovered from COVID-19. In DNA form, the CDR3 reads TGTGCCAGCCGCGAGCAGGGGCGGGGGAATGAGCAGTTCTTC. This gives the protein CASREQGRGNEQFF.